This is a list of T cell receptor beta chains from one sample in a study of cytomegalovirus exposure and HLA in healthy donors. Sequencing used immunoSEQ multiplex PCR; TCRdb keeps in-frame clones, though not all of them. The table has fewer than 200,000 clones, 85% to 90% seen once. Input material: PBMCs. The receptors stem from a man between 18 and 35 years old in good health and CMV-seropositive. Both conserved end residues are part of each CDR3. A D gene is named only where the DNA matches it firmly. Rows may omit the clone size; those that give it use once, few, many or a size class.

CDR3nt: TGTGCCAGCAGTTTAGTAGCGAGATCCACCTACGAGCAGTACTTC
CDR3aa: CASSLVARSTYEQYF
v_gene: TRBV27
abundance: .
d_gene: .
j_gene: TRBJ2-7

CDR3nt: TGTGCCAGTAGTATAGGGACAGCACTAGCCAAAAACATTCAGTACTTC
CDR3aa: CASSIGTALAKNIQYF
v_gene: TRBV19
abundance: .
d_gene: .
j_gene: TRBJ2-4

CDR3nt: TGTGCCAGCAGCGTAGTTGAGGGCTCCTACAATGAGCAGTTCTTC
CDR3aa: CASSVVEGSYNEQFF
v_gene: TRBV9
abundance: .
d_gene: .
j_gene: TRBJ2-1

CDR3nt: TGTGCCAGCAGCCAAGGAACGGCAAAACGGGGCACAGATACGCAGTATTTT
CDR3aa: CASSQGTAKRGTDTQYF
v_gene: TRBV4-2
abundance: once
d_gene: .
j_gene: TRBJ2-3

CDR3nt: TGCGCCAGCAGCTTTGGCAACAGTTCCTATGGCTACACCTTC
CDR3aa: CASSFGNSSYGYTF
v_gene: TRBV5-1
abundance: .
d_gene: .
j_gene: TRBJ1-2

CDR3nt: TGTGCCAGCAGTATAATGGTGGGAGCAGATACGCAGTATTTT
CDR3aa: CASSIMVGADTQYF
v_gene: TRBV27
abundance: once
d_gene: .
j_gene: TRBJ2-3

CDR3nt: TGTGCCAGCAGTTCCCTGTGGGACAACGGTGAAAAACTGTTTTTT
CDR3aa: CASSSLWDNGEKLFF
v_gene: TRBV6-6
abundance: .
d_gene: .
j_gene: TRBJ1-4

CDR3nt: TGTGCCAGCAGCTTAACTAGCGGGGAGGTTGAGCAGTTCTTC
CDR3aa: CASSLTSGEVEQFF
v_gene: TRBV7-3
abundance: .
d_gene: TRBD2
j_gene: TRBJ2-1

CDR3nt: TGTGCCAGCAGCCCCTCGGACAGGGTCGGCTTCACAGATACGCAGTATTTT
CDR3aa: CASSPSDRVGFTDTQYF
v_gene: TRBV9
abundance: .
d_gene: TRBD1
j_gene: TRBJ2-3

CDR3nt: TGTGCCAGCAGTACAGAAACGAACACTGAAGCTTTCTTT
CDR3aa: CASSTETNTEAFF
v_gene: TRBV2
abundance: .
d_gene: .
j_gene: TRBJ1-1

CDR3nt: TGTGCCACCCAAGGGGGTGGGGAGGGTCGCGCTTTCTTT
CDR3aa: CATQGGGEGRAFF
v_gene: TRBV19
abundance: .
d_gene: .
j_gene: TRBJ1-1

CDR3nt: TGTGCCAGCAGCGTTCTTCCTAGCGGGAGCACAGATACGCAGTATTTT
CDR3aa: CASSVLPSGSTDTQYF
v_gene: TRBV9
abundance: .
d_gene: TRBD2
j_gene: TRBJ2-3

CDR3nt: TGTGCCAGTAGTCCTTCTAGCACCGGGGAGCTGTTTTTT
CDR3aa: CASSPSSTGELFF
v_gene: TRBV19
abundance: .
d_gene: .
j_gene: TRBJ2-2

CDR3nt: TGCGCCAGCAGTGAGTCCTACGTAGCGGGGACCTATGGCTACACCTTC
CDR3aa: CASSESYVAGTYGYTF
v_gene: TRBV10-1
abundance: .
d_gene: .
j_gene: TRBJ1-2

CDR3nt: TGCGCCAGCAGCGGTGACAGGCAAAATGAGCAGTTCTTC
CDR3aa: CASSGDRQNEQFF
v_gene: TRBV5-1
abundance: .
d_gene: .
j_gene: TRBJ2-1

CDR3nt: TGTGCCAGCATTACTCCGGGAGGGCCTGGTGAGCAGTTCTTC
CDR3aa: CASITPGGPGEQFF
v_gene: TRBV28
abundance: .
d_gene: TRBD2
j_gene: TRBJ2-1

CDR3nt: TGTGCTAGTGGTTTGCGGCTAGCGGCCGCGAACACCGGGGAGCTGTTTTTT
CDR3aa: CASGLRLAAANTGELFF
v_gene: TRBV12-5
abundance: .
d_gene: TRBD2
j_gene: TRBJ2-2

CDR3nt: TGCAGCGTTGTTTGGGGGGACATTCAGTACTTC
CDR3aa: CSVVWGDIQYF
v_gene: TRBV29-1
abundance: .
d_gene: .
j_gene: TRBJ2-4

CDR3nt: TGTGCCAGCAGGATACGGGCAGCGGGCGAGGAGACCCAGTACTTC
CDR3aa: CASRIRAAGEETQYF
v_gene: TRBV6-5
abundance: .
d_gene: .
j_gene: TRBJ2-5